One sample yielded the 22 T cell receptor beta chains listed below, sequenced in a study of T cell responses to AZD1222 COVID-19 vaccine. Libraries were prepared by immunoSEQ multiplex PCR; TCRdb keeps only in-frame clonotypes and omits some of them. The sample shows around 140,000 clones, 92% of them seen only once. The sequenced sample was peripheral blood, obtained on day 0 of AZD1222 vaccination. The source of these receptors is an adult in good health.

The rearrangement links TRBV28 to TRBJ1-5; 7 positions agree with TRBD1. The V gene end was trimmed by 3 bases and the J gene end by 4 bases; junction bases not matched to a gene: 6. Per the germline V gene, CDR1 is MDHEN and CDR2 is SYDVKM. The CDR3 totals 15 residues. This chain's CDR3 is CASSFATGRNQPQHF. The CDR3 DNA reads as TGTGCCAGCAGTTTTGCGACAGGGAGGAATCAGCCCCAGCATTTT.

J is TRBJ2-1 and V is TRBV4-1; 15 bases match TRBD2. Germline V gene data show CDR1 as MGHRA and CDR2 as YSYEKL. The CDR3 consists of 20 residues. With V trimmed by 8 bases and J by 7 bases, 21 bases remained unmatched. CDR3 region: CASPTREGLAGGPLGNEQFF. CDR3 coding DNA: TGCGCCAGCCCTACGAGGGAGGGACTAGCGGGAGGACCCCTGGGGAATGAGCAGTTCTTC.

This clone was observed once. The J gene is TRBJ1-3, the V gene TRBV2; D remains unclear. CDR3 length: 17 residues. V lost 4 bases to trimming and J lost 0 bases, with 16 bases between them. CDR1 and CDR2 (germline): SNHLY, FYNNEI. The CDR3: CASSGARGGSSGNTIYF. In DNA, the CDR3 is TGTGCCAGCAGTGGGGCTCGCGGCGGGAGCTCTGGAAACACCATATATTTT.

The chain uses TRBV5-1 and TRBJ2-5, with 12 bases matching TRBD1. This CDR3 is 16 amino acids long. Germline CDR1 reads SGHRS; CDR2 reads YFSETQ. V lost 0 bases and J lost 5; bases outside the gene matches: 5. The CDR3 spells CASSLAGTGGSETQYF. The CDR3 DNA sequence: TGCGCCAGCAGCTTGGCAGGGACAGGGGGCTCGGAGACCCAGTACTTC.

This sequence joins TRBV14 and TRBJ1-2; no reliable D call. Germline CDR1 reads SGHDN; CDR2 reads FVKESK. V was cut by 4 bases and J by 4 bases, with 7 bases left in between. The CDR3 loop spans 12 amino acids. CDR3 in amino acids: CASSPSPYGYTF. As DNA, the CDR3 is TGTGCCAGCAGCCCGTCGCCCTATGGCTACACCTTC. Full variable domain (remainder filled in from reference TRBV14 and TRBJ1-2): EAGVTQFPSHSVIEKGQTVTLRCDPISGHDNLYWYRRVMGKEIKFLLHFVKESKQDESGMPNNRFLAERTGGTYSTLKVQPAELEDSGVYFCASSPSPYGYTFGSGTRLTVV.

The CDR3 region is CAISGTETYEQYF. CDR3 in DNA: TGTGCCATCAGTGGTACAGAGACCTACGAGCAGTACTTC. The V call is TRBV10-3, the J call TRBJ2-7; D gene unclear. The CDR3 contains 13 residues. V lost 4 bases, J lost 2 bases, and 9 bases lay in between. Looked up from germline, CDR1 is ENHRY and CDR2 is SYGVKD.

The V call is TRBV11-3, the J call TRBJ2-7, with 16 bases lining up with TRBD2. V lost 5 bases and J lost 3; bases outside the gene matches: 7. The CDR3 is 17 residues long. Germline values: CDR1 SGHNT, CDR2 YENEEA. The CDR3 region has the DNA TGTGCCAGCAGCCTGGGGACTAGCGGGAGGGCCCTCTACGAGCAGTACTTC. Amino acid sequence: CASSLGTSGRALYEQYF.

The V gene is TRBV4-1, the J gene TRBJ2-1; TRBD1 matches 8 bases. The germline gives CDR1 MGHRA, CDR2 YSYEKL. V shed 4 bases and J 10 bases; nucleotides not matched to a gene: 15. The CDR3 is made up of 16 amino acids. CDR3 residues: CASSRSVGTGGEEQFF. CDR3 bases: TGCGCCAGCAGCCGATCAGTTGGGACAGGAGGAGAAGAGCAGTTCTTC.

This clone was found once. The chain combines TRBV7-2 with TRBJ2-1, with D possibly called TRBD1 or TRBD2 (5 bases each). Trimming took off 1 base at V and 0 bases at J, with 10 bases between the two ends. CDR1 and CDR2 (germline): SGHTA, FQGNSA. The length of the CDR3 is 16 residues. In DNA form, the CDR3 reads TGTGCCAGCAGCTTAGTTGGGACCTCCTCCTACAATGAGCAGTTCTTC. This sequence encodes CASSLVGTSSYNEQFF.

V gene TRBV10-3 combines with J gene TRBJ2-3; TRBD2 might be the D (5 bases). Between the trimmed V and J ends, which lost 4 bases and 5 bases, there was a span of 10 bases. CDR1 is ENHRY and CDR2 is SYGVKD in the germline V gene. The CDR3 has 13 residues. The CDR3 region has the DNA TGTGCCATCAGTGGGTCAGGAGGAGATACGCAGTATTTT. Residues: CAISGSGGDTQYF.

The genes are TRBV3-1 (or the pseudogene TRBV3-2) and TRBJ2-2, with D perhaps TRBD2 (6 bases). The CDR3 loop spans 16 amino acids. From germline, CDR1 is LGHDT and CDR2 YNNKEL (reference sequence). V was pared by 1 base and J by 6 bases, with 15 bases between. The CDR3 is CASSQGRLVGSGELFF. The CDR3 bases are TGTGCCAGCAGCCAAGGTCGACTAGTGGGCTCCGGGGAGCTGTTTTTT.

The genes are TRBV6-2 or TRBV6-3 and TRBJ2-1; unclear D gene. CDR3 length: 13 residues. V lost 6 bases and J 0 bases, leaving 6 bases between the germline ends. The germline V gene encodes CDR1 MNHEY and CDR2 SVGEGT. The CDR3 loop is CASSRHSYNEQFF. The DNA for the CDR3 is TGTGCCAGCAGCCGGCACTCCTACAATGAGCAGTTCTTC.

The gene calls are TRBV18 and TRBJ1-2; TRBD1 matches 7 bases. With 3 bases clipped from V and 1 base from J, the junction kept 5 bases outside the gene matches. This CDR3 spans 15 amino acids. Looked up from germline, CDR1 is KGHSH and CDR2 is LQKENI. CDR3 protein: CASSPPGQFNYGYTF. In DNA, the CDR3 is TGTGCCAGCTCACCCCCGGGACAGTTTAACTATGGCTACACCTTC. Full variable domain (remainder filled in from reference TRBV18 and TRBJ1-2): NAGVMQNPRHLVRRRGQEARLRCSPMKGHSHVYWYRQLPEEGLKFMVYLQKENIIDESGMPKERFSAEFPKEGPSILRIQQVVRGDSAAYFCASSPPGQFNYGYTFGSGTRLTVV.

This chain joins TRBV3-1 (or the pseudogene TRBV3-2) and TRBJ1-1, with TRBD1 matching 11 bases. The CDR3 contains 14 residues. Germline V CDR1 and CDR2: LGHDT, YNNKEL (reference sequence). The ends lost 3 bases at V and 5 bases at J; junction bases unmatched: 2. CDR3 amino acids: CASSHGTGGTEAFF. The CDR3 DNA reads TGTGCCAGCAGCCACGGGACAGGGGGAACTGAAGCTTTCTTT.

The chain employs TRBV7-3 and TRBJ2-1; TRBD2 aligns across 9 bases. Germline values: CDR1 SGHTA, CDR2 FQGTGA. The CDR3 loop spans 15 amino acids. J was trimmed by 4 bases and V by 1 base; bases with no gene match: 2. The CDR3 loop reads CASSLISGSYNEQFF. The CDR3 DNA follows: TGTGCCAGCAGCTTAATTAGCGGGAGTTACAATGAGCAGTTCTTC.

The V and J genes are TRBV25-1 and TRBJ1-4; 8 bases fit TRBD1. The CDR3 is made up of 15 amino acids. V shed 5 bases, J shed 4 bases, and the junction held 6 bases outside the gene matches. Germline assignment: CDR1 MGHDK and CDR2 SYGVNS. CDR3 nucleotide sequence: TGTGCCAGCAGTTCATTTACAGGGGGTAATGAAAAACTGTTTTTT. Its protein product is CASSSFTGGNEKLFF.

This chain joins TRBV7-9 and TRBJ2-5; TRBD1 aligns across 10 bases. With 7 bases clipped from V and 4 bases from J, the junction kept 9 bases outside the gene matches. The CDR3 length is 15 residues. The germline V gene encodes CDR1 SEHNR and CDR2 FQNEAQ (reference sequence). The CDR3 DNA sequence: TGTGCCAGCACTTCCTGGGACAGGGGAAGAGAGACCCAGTACTTC. Its translation is CASTSWDRGRETQYF.

The V gene is TRBV3-1 (or the pseudogene TRBV3-2), the J gene TRBJ2-1; 9 bases are shared with TRBD2. This CDR3 has 15 residues. The V segment lost 4 bases and the J segment 3 bases; nucleotides outside the gene matches: 4. Germline V gene lookup returns CDR1 LGHDT and CDR2 YNNKEL (reference sequence). CDR3 nucleotides: TGTGCCAGCAGCCTTGCGACTAGCGGCTACAATGAGCAGTTCTTC. It is translated as CASSLATSGYNEQFF.

J is TRBJ1-2 and V is TRBV18; no reliable D call. The CDR3 totals 13 residues. The V end lost 3 bases, the J end lost 8 bases, and 13 bases lay between the germline ends. The germline V gene has CDR1 KGHSH and CDR2 LQKENI. CDR3 nucleotide sequence: TGTGCCAGCTCACCCTTGGACGGTACGGGCTACACCTTC. Its translation: CASSPLDGTGYTF.

This chain joins TRBV27 and TRBJ1-1; TRBD1 is a possible D gene (5 bases). This CDR3 has 15 residues. With 3 bases removed from V and 4 bases from J, the gap between germline ends came to 15 bases. Germline V gene data show CDR1 as MNHEY and CDR2 as SMNVEV (reference sequence). CDR3 residues: CASSLGVGRSTEAFF. The CDR3 bases are TGTGCCAGCAGTTTGGGGGTGGGCCGCAGCACTGAAGCTTTCTTT.

The rearrangement uses TRBV28 and TRBJ2-7; D not certain. The CDR3 extends over 13 amino acids. V was pared by 3 bases and J by 7 bases, with 13 bases between. The germline gives CDR1 MDHEN, CDR2 SYDVKM. The CDR3 DNA sequence: TGTGCCAGCAGTTTTCCTCCAGGCGATGAGCAGTACTTC. Its protein is CASSFPPGDEQYF.

This chain joins TRBV10-3 and TRBJ1-2; D uncertain. Per germline, CDR1 ENHRY and CDR2 SYGVKD. This CDR3 has 14 residues. The germline V and J ends were trimmed by 2 bases and 0 bases, with 7 bases remaining between them. For the CDR3, the DNA is TGTGCCATCAGTGAGGTTGCGGCTAACTATGGCTACACCTTC. This gives the protein CAISEVAANYGYTF.